This TCR beta chain was identified in a study of spatial heterogeneity in lung cancer (dated by TCRdb to between 2019 and 2020). At the level of the whole study: More beta-chain than alpha-chain transcripts were consistently detected, likely reflecting higher beta-chain transcript abundance. A strong correlation was found between TCR transcript counts in tumor regions and a T cell transcriptional module score from matched bulk RNA-seq. At surgery, some 200 tumor regions, around 67 matched nontumor lung samples and about 56 PBMC samples were TCR-sequenced for both alpha and beta chains. In the raw uncorrected reads, each unique combination of TCR and UMI appeared on average more than ten times. In non-small cell lung cancer, the study quantitatively compared TCR alpha and beta repertoires across several tumor regions, matched nontumor lung, and blood. TCR repertoire features were related to nonsynonymous mutation counts determined by whole-exome sequencing of tumor tissue. On the study overall, not on this receptor specifically: Counts of ubiquitous and regional expanded TCRs correlated with counts of ubiquitous and regional nonsynonymous mutations, respectively. The number of expanded intratumoral alpha and beta TCRs correlated with the tumor nonsynonymous mutation count. Estimated TCR-seq coverage of tumor T cells was only about 7.2% for alpha chains and about 14% for beta chains. Additional single-cell paired TCR alpha and beta sequencing was considered necessary to confirm, at a functional level, the hypothesis that regional TCRs recognize regional mutations.

The time point label on this specimen signifies: sample taken at primary tumor resection. Donors were under 95 patients with early-stage, untreated non-small cell lung cancer from the lung TRACERx cohort. TCR sequencing used whole RNA extracted from tumor and nontumor lung tissue, or from cryopreserved PBMC samples, without cell sorting. Only patients with enough RNA available from two or more tumor regions were chosen for TCR sequencing. Before being selected, tumor and adjacent nontumor lung specimens were reviewed by a lung pathologist. V is cut by 0 bases and J by 10 bases, and the space between the germline ends is 16 bases. Reading from cysteine to phenylalanine, the CDR3 counts 15 amino acids. Solely the CDR3 DNA is kept, with 45 bases framed from the first base. The germline V gene (reference sequence) provides CDR1 DFQATT and CDR2 SNEGSKA. Many counts were recorded for this clonotype. Its antigen remains unidentified. Base qualities were left out, and no much larger clone turns up one base away. This beta chain is an unintended read in a library built for alpha chains; its size means little.

The protocol used for the library was 5' RACE. The reads were generated on a NextSeq 500. In the TCR library protocol, a unique molecular identifier was attached to each TCR cDNA molecule so that PCR and sequencing errors could be corrected. The authors' analysis ran thus. Decombinator tools were used for TCR identification, UMI-based error correction and CDR3 extraction. Expanded TCRs were defined as those above a frequency of 2 per 1,000, corresponding to the top 1% of the tumor frequency distribution. Expanded tumor TCRs statistically deemed absent (corrected P<0.05) from at least one tumor region were classed as regional, and all other expanded tumor TCRs were classed as ubiquitous. Each repertoire was subsampled 100 times to 5,000 TCRs, after which Renyi diversity was computed with the R vegan package. CDR3 similarity networks were built from amino acid triplet string-kernel similarity, with CDR3s being connected when pairwise similarity was above 0.82. Using fastp trimming at Q25 and MiXCR clonotype assembly, TCRdb reanalyzed the public sequencing data and kept in-frame beta chains. Rows are unified per CDR3 protein, each entry keeping the most common DNA and genes. The V and J calls follow TCRdb's processing rather than the paper's. The table for this sample lists about 14,000 distinct CDR3 sequences; 4% to 5% of them were counted only once. Of the sample, roughly 18% falls within the top ten clones.

This clonotype was obtained from a female donor with early-stage non-small cell lung cancer. The chain uses TRBV20-1 and TRBJ1-6; matching of 5 bases hints at TRBD1 as the D gene. The sample here was lung tumor tissue, taken at surgery. The CDR3 loop reads CSARDKGEPGSPLHF. The DNA reads as follows: TGCAGTGCTAGAGATAAAGGGGAACCCGGCTCACCCCTCCACTTT.